This paragraph reports one T cell receptor beta chain. Unique molecular identifiers were used to barcode this TCRbeta library. TCRdb re-analysed the PCR reads in MiXCR, keeping a single row per CDR3 protein. The sample contains approximately 350,000 distinct CDR3 sequences, about 9.3% of which appear only once. This record belongs to a study of T-cell reconstitution after alpha-beta-depleted transplantation in children. The CDR3 covers 17 residues. Trimming at V came to 4 bases and at J to 4 bases, leaving 14 bases not matched to a gene. CDR1 is SEHNR, CDR2 FQNEAQ, per germline (reference sequence). Sequencing used PBMCs from the stem cell graft donor, obtained from the stem cell graft. The TCR comes from a human donor who donated a stem cell graft to a child with acute lymphoblastic leukemia. The rearrangement uses TRBV7-9 and TRBJ2-7; 9 bases match TRBD1. As DNA, the CDR3 is TGTGCCAGCAGCTCCGCCGAAACCTCGGACAGGGGTTACGAGCAGTACTTC. Its protein product is CASSSAETSDRGYEQYF.